One and the same sample provided the 18 T cell receptor beta chains below, sequenced in a study of shared clonotypes between healthy human individuals. Sequencing was performed with immunoSEQ multiplex PCR; in TCRdb, only in-frame clones are kept and a portion is missing. Of around 2.5 million clones listed, roughly 93% were seen once; the top ten hold around 0.37%. The specimen was naive CD4+ T cells from PBMCs. Stated subset: CD45RA+ positively selected. The source of these receptors is a man between 18 and 35 years old in good health. Some clones in this sample may be carry-over from other donors' samples.

This clone was seen a few times. At the DNA level, this CDR3 is encoded by other sequences in the same sample as well. The gene calls are TRBV15 and TRBJ2-7; no firm D call. Germline V gene data show CDR1 as LNHNV and CDR2 as YYDKDF (reference sequence). V dropped 3 bases and J dropped 4 bases, with 4 bases sitting between them. This CDR3 is built from 11 residues. The CDR3 sequence: CATSRGYEQYF. CDR3 bases: TGTGCCACCAGCAGGGGATACGAGCAGTACTTC.

This clone was seen just once. This chain connects TRBV5-6 to TRBJ1-1, with a weak D call TRBD1 (5 bases). V was clipped by 4 bases and J by 0 bases, with 13 bases between them. CDR1 is SGHDT, CDR2 YYEEEE, per germline. This CDR3 region has 15 residues. CDR3 region: CASSKDKFMNTEAFF. The CDR3 coding sequence is TGTGCCAGCAGCAAGGACAAGTTCATGAACACTGAAGCTTTCTTT.

The rearrangement uses TRBV7-2 and TRBJ2-1; D may be TRBD1 or TRBD2 (5 bases each). The germline V gene has CDR1 SGHTA and CDR2 FQGNSA. The CDR3 consists of 13 residues. The ends were cut back, 8 bases at V and 9 bases at J, with 17 bases in the middle. The CDR3 here is CASGTVGWTEQFF. CDR3 DNA: TGTGCCAGCGGGACCGTAGGTTGGACTGAGCAGTTCTTC. The full variable domain, with the rest looked up from reference TRBV7-2 and TRBJ2-1, is GAGVSQSPSNKVTEKGKDVELRCDPISGHTALYWYRQSLGQGLEFLIYFQGNSAPDKSGLPSDRFSAERTGGSVSTLTIQRTQQEDSAVYLCASGTVGWTEQFFGPGTRLTVL.

The chain recombines TRBV11-3 with TRBJ2-3; the D gene is possibly TRBD1 (5 bases). With 1 base removed from V and 4 bases from J, the gap between germline ends came to 18 bases. The germline V gene has CDR1 SGHNT and CDR2 YENEEA. The CDR3 covers 17 residues. Here the CDR3 reads CASSLGGMGRAADTQYF. Written as DNA, the CDR3 is TGTGCCAGCAGCTTAGGAGGTATGGGCAGGGCGGCAGATACGCAGTATTTT.

The chain uses TRBV2 and TRBJ2-3, with D possibly matching TRBD2 (5 bases). The CDR3 spans 16 residues. With 4 bases removed from V and 0 bases from J, the gap between germline ends came to 14 bases. The germline gives CDR1 SNHLY, CDR2 FYNNEI. CDR3 sequence (DNA): TGTGCCAGCAGTGTCTTAGCGCTATATAGCACAGATACGCAGTATTTT. Translating gives CASSVLALYSTDTQYF.

The gene calls are TRBV28 and TRBJ1-1; D is undetermined. The CDR3 extends over 12 amino acids. Germline V CDR1 and CDR2: MDHEN, SYDVKM. Trimming shortened V by 8 bases and J by 3 bases, and 10 bases separated the two germline ends. The chain's CDR3 is CASGREDTEAFF. Written as DNA, the CDR3 is TGTGCCAGCGGACGGGAGGACACTGAAGCTTTCTTT.

This chain links TRBV5-4 with TRBJ1-1, with 10 bases lining up with TRBD1. Trimming removed 3 bases from V and 5 bases from J; junction bases left unmatched: 4. The CDR3 is 14 residues long. The germline gives CDR1 SGHNT, CDR2 YYREEE (reference sequence). CDR3 nucleotide sequence: TGTGCCAGCAGCTGGGGGACAGGGGAGACTGAAGCTTTCTTT. It translates to CASSWGTGETEAFF.

The chain employs TRBV2 and TRBJ2-7, with a weak D call TRBD1 (6 bases). Between the trimmed V and J ends, which lost 1 base and 3 bases, there was a span of 10 bases. The CDR3 has 14 residues. Per germline, CDR1 SNHLY and CDR2 FYNNEI. The CDR3 sequence is CASSEGPQGYEQYF. As DNA, the CDR3 is TGTGCCAGCAGTGAAGGGCCACAGGGCTACGAGCAGTACTTC.

V gene TRBV5-1 combines with J gene TRBJ2-4; D possibly uses TRBD1 or TRBD2 (5 bases each). The CDR3 covers 13 residues. Trimming took off 4 bases at V and 8 bases at J, with 13 bases between the two ends. Germline loops: CDR1 SGHRS, CDR2 YFSETQ. The CDR3 DNA is TGCGCCAGCAGCCTGCTTTTGGGGGACATTCAGTACTTC. As protein: CASSLLLGDIQYF.

Note on this clone: Other DNA sequences in the same sample also yield this CDR3. The chain is built from TRBV5-1 and TRBJ2-7, with TRBD2 matching 8 bases. This CDR3 is 15 amino acids long. From germline, CDR1 is SGHRS and CDR2 YFSETQ. The V segment lost 4 bases and the J segment 3 bases; nucleotides outside the gene matches: 9. CDR3 coding DNA: TGCGCCAGCAGCCCGGGGCTAGCGGGCGTCTACGAGCAGTACTTC. Its protein product is CASSPGLAGVYEQYF. Complete variable domain (other parts from reference TRBV5-1 and TRBJ2-7): KAGVTQTPRYLIKTRGQQVTLSCSPISGHRSVSWYQQTPGQGLQFLFEYFSETQRNKGNFPGRFSGRQFSNSRSEMNVSTLELGDSALYLCASSPGLAGVYEQYFGPGTRLTVT.

The chain joins TRBV7-9 to TRBJ1-5, with a possible D match to TRBD1 (5 bases). CDR1 and CDR2 from the germline V gene are SEHNR and FQNEAQ (reference sequence). There are 16 residues in the CDR3. Deletions cut 5 bases from V and 2 bases from J, with 16 bases between. The CDR3 bases are TGTGCCAGCAGCCAAGTCGGGGGAAGGGGCAATCAGCCCCAGCATTTT. Protein: CASSQVGGRGNQPQHF.

The chain joins TRBV28 to TRBJ1-2, with a possible D match to TRBD1 (5 bases). There are 18 residues in the CDR3. V gave up 2 bases and J gave up 8 bases, with 27 bases separating them. The V gene's germline CDR1 is MDHEN and CDR2 SYDVKM. The CDR3 nucleotides read TGTGCCAGCAGTTTACGGGTTTTTACTGGGGACTCCCGGAGGGGCTACACCTTC. It codes for CASSLRVFTGDSRRGYTF.

Concerning this clone: Within the sample, other DNA sequences also encode this same CDR3. Here the CDR3 reads CASSPSGAGNTIYF. The CDR3 DNA is TGTGCCAGCTCACCGAGTGGTGCGGGAAACACCATATATTTT. This chain joins TRBV18 and TRBJ1-3; unclear D gene. Trimming took 3 bases from V and 4 from J, leaving 10 bases between them. The germline V gene encodes CDR1 KGHSH and CDR2 LQKENI. The CDR3 spans 14 residues.

This clone has a single count. The chain uses TRBV19 and TRBJ1-2; 10 nucleotides agree with TRBD1. With 4 bases clipped from V and 4 bases from J, the junction kept 3 bases outside the gene matches. Germline loops: CDR1 LNHDA, CDR2 SQIVND (reference sequence). CDR3 size: 14 residues. The chain's CDR3 is CASSTRDRGYGYTF. In DNA form, the CDR3 reads TGTGCCAGTAGTACCCGGGACAGGGGCTATGGCTACACCTTC.

The chain combines TRBV7-2 with TRBJ2-5; D gene ambiguous. CDR1 is SGHTA, CDR2 FQGNSA, per germline. The CDR3 sequence is 13 residues long. Deletions cut 2 bases from V and 6 bases from J, with 10 bases between. The DNA for the CDR3 is TGTGCCAGCAGCTTACTGGGCTTGCAGACCCAGTACTTC. Residues: CASSLLGLQTQYF.

The genes are TRBV29-1 and TRBJ2-6; the D gene is possibly TRBD1 (6 bases). The CDR3 is 16 residues long. Trimming left V 3 bases short and J 0 bases short, with 12 bases between. From germline, CDR1 is SQVTM and CDR2 ANQGSEA. CDR3 sequence reads: CSVENRANSGANVLTF. CDR3 bases: TGCAGCGTTGAGAACAGGGCCAACTCTGGGGCCAACGTCCTGACTTTC.

J is TRBJ1-1 and V is TRBV29-1; D not resolved. Germline CDR1 reads SQVTM; CDR2 reads ANQGSEA. V shed 4 bases and J shed 0 bases, with 12 bases lying between them. The CDR3 has 14 amino acids. The CDR3 region has the DNA TGCAGCGTTGGCGGGGAGGGTTTGAACACTGAAGCTTTCTTT. Translation gives CSVGGEGLNTEAFF.

The chain has TRBV28 and TRBJ2-7; 9 bases fit TRBD2. The CDR3 has 14 residues. V shed 5 bases and J 7 bases; nucleotides not matched to a gene: 9. Germline values: CDR1 MDHEN, CDR2 SYDVKM. The CDR3 region is CASSSAGGPGEQYF. The CDR3 nucleotides read TGTGCCAGCAGTAGTGCGGGAGGGCCAGGAGAGCAGTACTTC.